This passage covers 23 T cell receptor beta chains from one sample sequenced in a study of early stage breast cancer tumors. The repertoire was sequenced with immunoSEQ multiplex PCR; TCRdb's copy has only in-frame clones and lacks some. The sample has some 32,000 clones, roughly 77% seen once. Sequenced: breast tumor tissue. Receptors were obtained from a person in their thirties with breast cancer.

This chain links TRBV5-1 with TRBJ2-5; 10 bases match TRBD2. Germline V gene data show CDR1 as SGHRS and CDR2 as YFSETQ. This CDR3 region has 16 residues. J was trimmed by 1 base and V by 4 bases; bases with no gene match: 7. CDR3 bases: TGCGCCAGCAGCCCGCTAGCGGGAGCCGTCCAAGAGACCCAGTACTTC. This encodes CASSPLAGAVQETQYF.

The V call is TRBV11-2, the J call TRBJ2-2; D call uncertain. The CDR3 consists of 13 residues. Germline loops: CDR1 SGHAT, CDR2 FQNNGV. Trimming removed 2 bases at V and 6 bases at J, with 7 bases between. As DNA, the CDR3 is TGTGCCAGCAGCTTAAACGCCCCCGGGGAGCTGTTTTTT. Amino acids: CASSLNAPGELFF. Variable domain in full (rest from reference TRBV11-2 and TRBJ2-2): EAGVAQSPRYKIIEKRQSVAFWCNPISGHATLYWYQQILGQGPKLLIQFQNNGVVDDSQLPKDRFSAERLKGVDSTLKIQPAKLEDSAVYLCASSLNAPGELFFGEGSRLTVL.

A few counts support this clone. The chain employs TRBV2 and TRBJ2-7; D may be TRBD1 or TRBD2 (5 bases each). Germline-derived CDR1 and CDR2 are SNHLY and FYNNEI. The CDR3 runs to 15 residues. This chain's CDR3 is CDLALGAPLVDEQYF. Written as DNA, the CDR3 is TGTGATCTTGCTCTCGGGGCCCCCCTCGTGGACGAGCAGTACTTC. Looking up the rest from reference TRBV2 and TRBJ2-7 gives the full variable domain: EPEVTQTPSHQVTQMGQEVILRCVPISNHLYFYWYRQILGQKVEFLVSFYNNEISEKSEIFDDQFSVERPDGSNFTLKIRSTKLEDSAMYFCDLALGAPLVDEQYFGPGTRLTVT.

The V and J genes are TRBV15 and TRBJ2-1, with TRBD2 identical over 12 bases. Trimming removed 4 bases from V and 5 bases from J; junction bases left unmatched: 3. There are 15 residues in the CDR3. Germline V CDR1 and CDR2: LNHNV, YYDKDF (reference sequence). The CDR3 here is CATSTRLAGDNEQFF. CDR3 DNA: TGTGCCACCAGCACTAGACTAGCGGGAGACAATGAGCAGTTCTTC.

This chain uses TRBV30 with TRBJ1-1, with D possibly being TRBD1 (5 bases). CDR1 and CDR2 from the germline V gene are GTSNPN and SVGIG (reference sequence). Trimming cost V 4 bases and J 4 bases, with 13 bases left between them. The CDR3 loop spans 13 amino acids. CDR3 nucleotides: TGTGCCTGGAAGGGGCCCTTGAGCACTGAAGCTTTCTTT. It encodes CAWKGPLSTEAFF.

The chain couples TRBV13 to TRBJ2-5; possibly TRBD2 for D (6 bases). V was pared by 3 bases and J by 1 base, with 12 bases between. Per the germline V gene, CDR1 is PRHDT and CDR2 is FYEKMQ (reference sequence). The CDR3 is 15 amino acids. The CDR3 sequence: CASSFSGTLQETQYF. CDR3 nucleotide sequence: TGTGCCAGCAGCTTTAGCGGTACGCTCCAAGAGACCCAGTACTTC.

The rearrangement joins TRBV2 to TRBJ2-2, with a tentative D call TRBD2 (6 bases). The germline CDR1 and CDR2 sequences are SNHLY and FYNNEI. The CDR3 runs 16 residues. V lost 8 bases and J lost 1, with 17 bases in between. The CDR3 spells CASQGLLQLNTGELFF. CDR3 nucleotides: TGTGCCAGCCAGGGACTCCTACAGTTGAACACCGGGGAGCTGTTTTTT.

The chain combines TRBV7-8 with TRBJ2-7; 8 bases map to TRBD2. V lost 1 base, J lost 2 bases, and 4 bases stayed unmatched. CDR3 length: 15 amino acids. Germline values: CDR1 SGHVS, CDR2 FQNEAQ. The CDR3 coding sequence is TGTGCCAGCAGCTTAGGTAGCGGGATCGCCTACGAGCAGTACTTC. Translating it yields CASSLGSGIAYEQYF.

J is TRBJ2-1 and V is TRBV7-2; D perhaps matches TRBD1 (6 bases). CDR3 length equals 19 residues. The V and J ends lost 4 bases and 3 bases respectively, with 25 bases between them. CDR1 and CDR2 (germline): SGHTA, FQGNSA. CDR3 in amino acids: CASSWTSSSGGYGYNEQFF. The CDR3 nucleotides read TGTGCCAGCAGCTGGACTTCCAGCTCTGGGGGCTATGGCTACAATGAGCAGTTCTTC.

The chain carries TRBV2 and TRBJ2-7; no firm D call. Looked up from germline, CDR1 is SNHLY and CDR2 is FYNNEI. The CDR3 loop spans 10 amino acids. Trimming removed 6 bases at V and 7 bases at J, with 7 bases between. CDR3 loop: CASRLVEQYF. The CDR3 DNA reads TGTGCCAGCAGGTTGGTAGAGCAGTACTTC.

J is TRBJ2-1 and V is TRBV15; possible D gene TRBD1, 7 bases. The CDR3 is 16 residues long. Germline CDR1 and CDR2: LNHNV and YYDKDF (reference sequence). Trimming stripped 8 bases from V and 7 bases from J, with 24 bases between. The CDR3 spells CATHPMGRGVRNEQFF. The DNA of the CDR3 is TGTGCCACCCACCCCATGGGCAGGGGGGTAAGAAATGAGCAGTTCTTC.

The chain couples TRBV7-8 to TRBJ2-5; D ambiguous. Per the germline V gene, CDR1 is SGHVS and CDR2 is FQNEAQ. V was shortened by 3 bases and J by 0 bases, with 5 bases between the two germline ends. The CDR3 is made up of 13 amino acids. The CDR3 coding sequence is TGTGCCAGCAGCTTGACTTACCAAGAGACCCAGTACTTC. It translates to CASSLTYQETQYF.

The chain has TRBV10-3 and TRBJ1-2; the D is unclear. From germline, CDR1 is ENHRY and CDR2 SYGVKD. The CDR3 consists of 14 residues. Trimming removed 3 bases at V and 2 bases at J, with 10 bases between. The DNA for the CDR3 is TGTGCCATCAGTGACCCAGGAAAGAACTATGGCTACACCTTC. It yields the protein CAISDPGKNYGYTF.

This chain joins TRBV6-1 and TRBJ2-1; 7 positions match TRBD1. The CDR3 length is 13 residues. Germline CDR1 reads MNHNS; CDR2 reads SASEGT. Trimming cost V 8 bases and J 2 bases; bases outside gene matches: 3. This chain's CDR3 is CASFGTAYNEQFF. CDR3 coding DNA: TGTGCCAGCTTCGGGACAGCCTACAATGAGCAGTTCTTC.

V usage is TRBV19 and J usage is TRBJ2-3, with TRBD2 identical over 9 bases. CDR1 is LNHDA, CDR2 SQIVND, per germline (reference sequence). The CDR3 has 14 amino acids. V was pared by 6 bases and J by 2 bases, with 3 bases of the junction left unmatched. CDR3 coding DNA: TGTGCCAGTAGGACTAGCGGAAACACAGATACGCAGTATTTT. It yields the protein CASRTSGNTDTQYF.

This rearrangement joins TRBV9 to TRBJ2-3, with D possibly matching TRBD2 (5 bases). The CDR3 has 14 amino acids. Trimming removed 4 bases from V and 5 bases from J, with 14 bases in between. Germline-derived CDR1 and CDR2 are SGDLS and YYNGEE. The CDR3 DNA follows: TGTGCCAGCAGCCTCCGGGATCAAGTAGATACGCAGTATTTT. Amino acids: CASSLRDQVDTQYF. The variable domain in full, with the rest retrieved from reference TRBV9 and TRBJ2-3, is DSGVTQTPKHLITATGQRVTLRCSPRSGDLSVYWYQQSLDQGLQFLIQYYNGEERAKGNILERFSAQQFPDLHSELNLSSLELGDSALYFCASSLRDQVDTQYFGPGTRLTVL.

This rearrangement joins TRBV10-3 to TRBJ2-1; 15 nucleotides align to TRBD2. Germline CDR1 and CDR2: ENHRY and SYGVKD. V shed 9 bases, J shed 5 bases, and the junction held 8 bases outside the gene matches. This CDR3 spans 16 amino acids. CDR3 nucleotide sequence: TGTGCCATAAGCAGGACTAGCGGGAGGGTCAACAATGAGCAGTTCTTC. It codes for CAISRTSGRVNNEQFF.

This sequence joins TRBV28 and TRBJ2-7; D may be TRBD2 (7 bases). This CDR3 contains 15 residues. The V end lost 4 bases, the J end lost 1 base, and 14 bases lay between the germline ends. Per germline, CDR1 MDHEN and CDR2 SYDVKM. The CDR3 bases are TGTGCCAGCAGTTCGGGGGCTAGCGGTTCCTACGAGCAGTACTTC. Translating it yields CASSSGASGSYEQYF. Using reference TRBV28 and TRBJ2-7 for the parts outside the CDR3, the full variable domain is DVKVTQSSRYLVKRTGEKVFLECVQDMDHENMFWYRQDPGLGLRLIYFSYDVKMKEKGDIPEGYSVSREKKERFSLILESASTNQTSMYLCASSSGASGSYEQYFGPGTRLTVT.

The CDR3 is CASSISGSLGGEQFF. The CDR3 nucleotides read TGTGCCAGCAGCATAAGCGGGAGTCTCGGCGGTGAGCAGTTCTTC. The rearrangement joins TRBV11-2 to TRBJ2-1; 8 bases align to TRBD2. Germline V lookup: CDR1 SGHAT, CDR2 FQNNGV. The CDR3 runs 15 residues. V lost 5 bases and J lost 9; bases outside the gene matches: 12. The full variable domain, its missing parts supplied by reference TRBV11-2 and TRBJ2-1, is EAGVAQSPRYKIIEKRQSVAFWCNPISGHATLYWYQQILGQGPKLLIQFQNNGVVDDSQLPKDRFSAERLKGVDSTLKIQPAKLEDSAVYLCASSISGSLGGEQFFGPGTRLTVL.

The rearrangement links TRBV19 to TRBJ1-1, with a tentative D call TRBD1 (6 bases). The V end lost 0 bases, the J end lost 10 bases, and 12 bases lay between the germline ends. Germline CDR1 is LNHDA and CDR2 is SQIVND (reference sequence). The CDR3 loop spans 13 amino acids. For the CDR3, the DNA is TGTGCCAGTAGTATAGACTCACCGGGGGCAGCTTTCTTT. Encoded protein: CASSIDSPGAAFF. Full variable domain (outside the CDR3, taken from reference TRBV19 and TRBJ1-1): DGGITQSPKYLFRKEGQNVTLSCEQNLNHDAMYWYRQDPGQGLRLIYYSQIVNDFQKGDIAEGYSVSREKKESFPLTVTSAQKNPTAFYLCASSIDSPGAAFFGQGTRLTVV.

V usage is TRBV19 and J usage is TRBJ2-6; the D gene could be TRBD1 or TRBD2 (6 bases each). Germline CDR1 LNHDA, CDR2 SQIVND (reference sequence). CDR3 size: 19 residues. V lost 1 base and J 1 base, leaving 17 bases between the germline ends. The CDR3 nucleotides read TGTGCCAGTAGTATAGTGGCAGGGGACTTCCTATCTGGGGCCAACGTCCTGACTTTC. This encodes CASSIVAGDFLSGANVLTF. Combining the CDR3 with reference TRBV19 and TRBJ2-6 gives the whole variable domain DGGITQSPKYLFRKEGQNVTLSCEQNLNHDAMYWYRQDPGQGLRLIYYSQIVNDFQKGDIAEGYSVSREKKESFPLTVTSAQKNPTAFYLCASSIVAGDFLSGANVLTFGAGSRLTVL.

The chain recombines TRBV7-8 with TRBJ2-5; 13 bases match TRBD2. J gave up 5 bases and V 1 base, and 4 bases lay outside the gene matches. The CDR3 totals 16 residues. Germline loops: CDR1 SGHVS, CDR2 FQNEAQ. The DNA of the CDR3 is TGTGCCAGCAGCTTAGGGACTAGCGGGAGCATGGAGACCCAGTACTTC. Amino acid sequence: CASSLGTSGSMETQYF.

This rearrangement joins TRBV27 to TRBJ2-2, with D hard to call. The CDR3 is 15 residues long. The germline V and J ends were trimmed by 2 bases and 4 bases, with 11 bases remaining between them. CDR1 is MNHEY and CDR2 is SMNVEV in the germline V gene (reference sequence). CDR3 amino acids: CASSLDVFSTGELFF. CDR3 coding DNA: TGTGCCAGCAGTTTAGACGTCTTTAGCACCGGGGAGCTGTTTTTT.